The 29 T cell receptor beta chains below all came from one sample that was sequenced in a study of blood T cell repertoires in COVID-19 (dated by TCRdb to the early 2020s). Library creation used the immunoSEQ multiplex PCR assay. Held by TCRdb, this immuneACCESS table contains in-frame sequences only and omits some clones. Under half of the omission traces to an unresolved V gene where checked; the cause of the rest is unknown. This sample holds 100,000 or so clones; roughly 86% were observed only once. The ten biggest clones cover less than 7.5% of the sample. The sequenced material came from peripheral blood. These receptors all come from a woman aged 60-75 years with acute or convalescent COVID-19.

J is TRBJ2-7 and V is TRBV5-1; 9 positions agree with TRBD2. The CDR3 is 14 amino acids. The V gene's germline CDR1 is SGHRS and CDR2 YFSETQ. V shed 0 bases, J shed 7 bases, and the junction held 5 bases outside the gene matches. The CDR3 protein is CASSLGSGSGEQYV. The CDR3 DNA reads as TGCGCCAGCAGCTTGGGTAGCGGGAGCGGAGAGCAGTACGTC.

The CDR3: CASSGTGVTGELFF. For the CDR3, the DNA is TGTGCCAGCAGCGGAACAGGGGTTACCGGGGAGCTGTTTTTT. This rearrangement joins TRBV5-4 to TRBJ2-2; 7 bases are a match to TRBD1. Losses at the gene ends were 4 bases for V and 5 bases for J; bases not matched to a gene: 5. Germline CDR1 is SGHNT and CDR2 is YYREEE (reference sequence). The CDR3 runs 14 residues.

This chain links TRBV19 with TRBJ1-3; 8 nucleotides align to TRBD1. With 3 bases clipped from V and 0 bases from J, the junction kept 1 base outside the gene matches. Germline-derived CDR1 and CDR2 are LNHDA and SQIVND (reference sequence). The CDR3 runs 15 residues. The CDR3 is CASSIGQGSGNTIYF. The CDR3 region has the DNA TGTGCCAGTAGTATCGGACAGGGCTCTGGAAACACCATATATTTT.

The rearrangement links TRBV2 to TRBJ2-3, with D uncertain. With 8 bases removed from V and 3 bases from J, the gap between germline ends came to 12 bases. The CDR3 totals 13 residues. CDR1 SNHLY and CDR2 FYNNEI come from the germline V gene. DNA for the CDR3: TGTGCCAGCGAGGCCCCCCCAACAGATACGCAGTATTTT. It encodes CASEAPPTDTQYF.

The V call is TRBV10-3, the J call TRBJ2-5; the match to TRBD2 covers 11 bases. CDR3 size: 16 residues. J was trimmed by 4 bases and V by 0 bases; bases with no gene match: 4. CDR1 and CDR2 (germline): ENHRY, SYGVKD. This CDR3 is CAISESLAGGPETQYF. The CDR3 region has the DNA TGTGCCATCAGTGAGTCGCTAGCGGGAGGCCCAGAGACCCAGTACTTC.

This sequence joins TRBV7-8 and TRBJ2-1; 7 bases line up with TRBD2. The J segment lost 5 bases and the V segment lost 5 bases, leaving 9 bases of the junction unmatched. The CDR3 extends over 15 amino acids. Germline CDR1 is SGHVS and CDR2 is FQNEAQ. The chain's CDR3 is CASSRAGRGDNEQFF. CDR3 DNA sequence: TGTGCCAGCAGCAGGGCGGGACGGGGGGACAATGAGCAGTTCTTC.

The rearrangement joins TRBV2 to TRBJ2-1, with D tentatively TRBD2 (6 bases). CDR3 size: 14 residues. Germline V CDR1 and CDR2: SNHLY, FYNNEI. V shed 8 bases and J shed 0 bases, with 11 bases lying between them. The CDR3 protein is CASHATSSYNEQFF. The DNA for the CDR3 is TGTGCCAGCCACGCGACTAGCTCCTACAATGAGCAGTTCTTC.

V and J are TRBV5-1 and TRBJ2-5, with TRBD2 identical over 10 bases. V trimming: 4 bases; J trimming: 3 bases; junction bases outside the gene matches: 9. The CDR3 runs to 16 residues. Per the germline V gene, CDR1 is SGHRS and CDR2 is YFSETQ. CDR3 nucleotides: TGCGCCAGCAGCCCTGAGGGACTAGCGAGAAAAGAGACCCAGTACTTC. Its translation is CASSPEGLARKETQYF.

The V gene is TRBV7-3, the J gene TRBJ1-1; TRBD1 might be the D (5 bases). This CDR3 region has 15 residues. Trimming took off 5 bases at V and 6 bases at J, with 19 bases between the two ends. Germline-derived CDR1 and CDR2 are SGHTA and FQGTGA. The CDR3 region is CASSPSPGRGSEAFF. CDR3 in DNA: TGTGCCAGCAGCCCCTCCCCTGGTAGGGGTTCTGAAGCTTTCTTT.

The rearrangement joins TRBV5-1 to TRBJ2-5; D call uncertain. Germline lookup yields CDR1 SGHRS and CDR2 YFSETQ. The CDR3 runs to 13 residues. The V end lost 2 bases, the J end lost 1 base, and 6 bases lay between the germline ends. The CDR3 bases are TGCGCCAGCAGCTTACACAGCCAAGAGACCCAGTACTTC. Protein sequence: CASSLHSQETQYF.

This chain uses TRBV21-1 with TRBJ2-6; the table's D gene call, TRBD2, was not cross checked with the DNA. TRBV21-1 is a pseudogene. This CDR3 region has 16 residues. CDR3 residues: CASSNRSSSGANVLTF. In nucleotides, the CDR3 is TGTGCCAGCAGCAATAGATCCTCCTCTGGGGCCAACGTCCTGACTTTC.

The rearrangement links TRBV5-6 to TRBJ2-1, with 9 bases matching TRBD1. The germline gives CDR1 SGHDT, CDR2 YYEEEE. V was pared by 3 bases and J by 5 bases, with 6 bases of the junction left unmatched. The CDR3 runs to 15 residues. Here the CDR3 DNA reads TGTGCCAGCAGCTGGGGGGACAGGGAAAACAATGAGCAGTTCTTC. This translates into CASSWGDRENNEQFF.

The J gene is TRBJ1-2, the V gene TRBV3-1 (or the pseudogene TRBV3-2); D is unresolved. Germline loops: CDR1 LGHDT, CDR2 YNNKEL (reference sequence). This CDR3 spans 12 amino acids. V was cut by 4 bases and J by 5 bases, with 8 bases left in between. The CDR3 DNA reads as TGTGCCAGCAGCCCCCCAGGATATGGCTACACCTTC. Translating it yields CASSPPGYGYTF.

J is TRBJ2-5 and V is TRBV7-6, with 12 bases identical to TRBD1. The CDR3 covers 16 residues. Germline V lookup: CDR1 SGHVS, CDR2 FNYEAQ. Trimming cost V 5 bases and J 4 bases; bases outside gene matches: 8. The CDR3 sequence: CASSSRGTGGVETQYF. CDR3 in DNA: TGTGCCAGCAGCAGCCGGGGGACAGGGGGCGTAGAGACCCAGTACTTC.

The rearrangement joins TRBV11-2 to TRBJ2-7; no clear D gene. Looked up from germline, CDR1 is SGHAT and CDR2 is FQNNGV. The CDR3 loop spans 13 amino acids. V lost 1 base and J lost 2, with 6 bases in between. The CDR3 region has the DNA TGTGCCAGCAGCTTAGGGCAGACCTACGAGCAGTACGTC. Encoded protein: CASSLGQTYEQYV.

This sequence joins TRBV9 and TRBJ2-4; TRBD2 matches at 9 bases. Unmatched junction bases numbered 3, after V lost 0 bases and J lost 2 bases. Germline V gives CDR1 SGDLS, CDR2 YYNGEE. CDR3 size: 16 residues. CDR3 in DNA: TGTGCCAGCAGCGTAGACCCTAGCGGGACCAAAAACATTCAGTACTTC. It yields the protein CASSVDPSGTKNIQYF.

The V and J genes are TRBV7-2 and TRBJ2-2; 7 positions agree with TRBD1. V shed 4 bases, J shed 4 bases, and the junction held 0 bases outside the gene matches. There are 13 residues in the CDR3. The germline V gene encodes CDR1 SGHTA and CDR2 FQGNSA. The CDR3 DNA is TGTGCCAGCAGCTCAGGGGGCACCGGGGAGCTGTTTTTT. Protein: CASSSGGTGELFF.

The chain recombines TRBV7-8 with TRBJ1-3; D remains ambiguous. The CDR3 totals 14 residues. Germline lookup yields CDR1 SGHVS and CDR2 FQNEAQ. Trimming took 5 bases from V and 4 from J, leaving 12 bases between them. The CDR3 DNA sequence: TGTGCCAGCAGCCCTCTATCCAGGGGAAACACCATATATTTT. Protein: CASSPLSRGNTIYF.

CDR3 residues: CASSPSSGHTGELFF. The CDR3 bases are TGCGCCAGCAGCCCATCCTCAGGGCACACCGGGGAGCTGTTTTTT. This chain joins TRBV4-1 and TRBJ2-2; possibly TRBD1 for D (5 bases). The ends were cut back, 4 bases at V and 3 bases at J, with 12 bases in the middle. This CDR3 has 15 residues. Germline-derived CDR1 and CDR2 are MGHRA and YSYEKL.

The rearrangement uses TRBV18 and TRBJ2-4; maybe TRBD1 (6 bases). Germline lookup yields CDR1 KGHSH and CDR2 LQKENI. V lost 2 bases to trimming and J lost 2 bases, with 10 bases between them. There are 15 residues in the CDR3. For the CDR3, the DNA is TGTGCCAGCTCACCAAGAACAGGGACCAAAAACATTCAGTACTTC. It yields the protein CASSPRTGTKNIQYF. The full variable domain, its missing parts supplied by reference TRBV18 and TRBJ2-4, is NAGVMQNPRHLVRRRGQEARLRCSPMKGHSHVYWYRQLPEEGLKFMVYLQKENIIDESGMPKERFSAEFPKEGPSILRIQQVVRGDSAAYFCASSPRTGTKNIQYFGAGTRLSVL.

The CDR3 nucleotides are TGTGCCATCAGCGAGACAGGGGCTGGAAACACCATATATTTT. The encoded protein is CAISETGAGNTIYF. The J gene is TRBJ1-3, the V gene TRBV10-3; TRBD1 agrees at 8 bases. Germline V CDR1 and CDR2: ENHRY, SYGVKD. The CDR3 covers 14 residues. The trim removed 6 bases at V and 2 bases at J, leaving 3 bases unmatched.

The gene calls are TRBV19 and TRBJ1-5; no clear D. From germline, CDR1 is LNHDA and CDR2 SQIVND (reference sequence). V lost 3 bases to trimming and J lost 6 bases, with 9 bases between them. The CDR3 has 13 amino acids. In DNA, the CDR3 is TGTGCCAGTAGTATGATAGGGAGTCAGCCCCAGCATTTT. Protein sequence: CASSMIGSQPQHF.

This rearrangement joins TRBV9 to TRBJ1-1, with D perhaps TRBD1 (6 bases). V was pared by 2 bases and J by 0 bases, with 11 bases between. The CDR3 runs 15 residues. Looked up from germline, CDR1 is SGDLS and CDR2 is YYNGEE. The CDR3 is CASSVSDRMNTEAFF. CDR3 nucleotide sequence: TGTGCCAGCAGCGTCTCCGACAGGATGAACACTGAAGCTTTCTTT.

J is TRBJ2-3 and V is TRBV28; 10 bases are a match to TRBD1. CDR1 and CDR2 from the germline V gene are MDHEN and SYDVKM. Trimming at V came to 2 bases and at J to 2 bases, leaving 7 bases not matched to a gene. CDR3 length equals 17 residues. The CDR3 DNA reads as TGTGCCAGCAGTTTACCCGGGACAGGGGCTCTCACAGATACGCAGTATTTT. Protein product: CASSLPGTGALTDTQYF.

The CDR3 DNA reads TGTGCCAGCAGCCAATTTAAACCTAGCGGTGCCTACGAGCAGTACTTC. Its translation is CASSQFKPSGAYEQYF. V usage is TRBV3-1 (or the pseudogene TRBV3-2) and J usage is TRBJ2-7; 7 nucleotides align to TRBD2. The V gene's germline CDR1 is LGHDT and CDR2 YNNKEL (reference sequence). Trimming at V came to 2 bases and at J to 2 bases, leaving 9 bases not matched to a gene. The CDR3 totals 16 residues.

The V and J genes are TRBV7-2 and TRBJ2-1, with 8 bases identical to TRBD2. The junction had 7 bases not matched to a gene; V was cut back by 2 bases and J by 10 bases. From germline, CDR1 is SGHTA and CDR2 FQGNSA. The CDR3 has 14 residues. In DNA, the CDR3 is TGTGCCAGCAGCTTAAGTCTAGCGGGTTGGGAGCAGTTCTTC. Its protein product is CASSLSLAGWEQFF.

This chain connects TRBV19 to TRBJ1-1; D call uncertain. Germline CDR1 is LNHDA and CDR2 is SQIVND (reference sequence). V lost 11 bases and J 1 base, leaving 11 bases between the germline ends. This CDR3 contains 12 residues. CDR3 sequence: CACWRPNTEAFF. DNA for the CDR3: TGTGCCTGCTGGAGGCCGAACACTGAAGCTTTCTTT.

This clone was seen only once. This sequence joins TRBV28 and TRBJ2-2; the D is unclear. The ends were cut back, 9 bases at V and 0 bases at J, with 5 bases in the middle. This CDR3 region has 12 residues. Germline V gene data show CDR1 as MDHEN and CDR2 as SYDVKM. The CDR3 nucleotides are TGTGCCAGTTATCCGAACACCGGGGAGCTGTTTTTT. The encoded protein is CASYPNTGELFF.

V gene TRBV9 combines with J gene TRBJ2-1; D possibly corresponds to TRBD2 (5 bases). Germline values: CDR1 SGDLS, CDR2 YYNGEE. CDR3 length: 16 amino acids. The V gene lost 0 bases and the J gene lost 0 bases, with 10 bases spanning the gap. CDR3 residues: CASSVGSESSYNEQFF. CDR3 sequence (DNA): TGTGCCAGCAGCGTAGGTAGCGAGAGCTCCTACAATGAGCAGTTCTTC.